This T cell receptor beta chain was identified during a study of blood T cell repertoires in COVID-19. Across the study: T cells, B-cell-depleted T cells, or PBMCs supplied cDNA or gDNA.

Original data processing: Amplification with reference gene primers provided the estimates of nucleated cell counts. Some clones are missing from TCRdb's copy, which holds only in-frame ones; the method was immunoSEQ multiplex PCR. V, J and clone size derive from that table, while D and trimming were established from the DNA sequence. The profile shows around 60,000 clones, about four fifths of them singletons. The receptor comes from a woman of 80 years or more with acute or convalescent COVID-19. Sequencing input: peripheral blood.

The CDR3 loop is CASSRAGGAGNTIYF. DNA for the CDR3: TGCGCCAGCAGCCGTGCCGGGGGGGCTGGAAACACCATATATTTT. V is TRBV4-1 and J is TRBJ1-3; TRBD1 is a possible D gene (5 bases). Trimming took 4 bases from V and 2 from J, leaving 12 bases between them. The CDR3 runs 15 residues. In germline, CDR1 is MGHRA, CDR2 YSYEKL.